There are many counts of the clone carrying this TCR beta chain. Each CDR3 protein gets one entry after TCRdb re-called the 5' RACE reads with MiXCR. The repertoire consists of 450,000 to 650,000 distinct CDR3 sequences, with about 22% occurring once and the leading ten covering approximately 8.4%. These data belong to a study of T-cell memory formation after mild COVID-19. The CDR3 contains 16 residues. CDR1 and CDR2 (germline): SGHRS, YFSETQ. Unmatched junction bases numbered 7, after V lost 0 bases and J lost 6 bases. The genes are TRBV5-1 and TRBJ2-4; 9 bases line up with TRBD1. The sample comprised PBMCs or a T cell subset sorted from them (not recorded which). This sequence was found in an adult woman who had mild COVID-19 (a few samples of this study predate the infection). Cell type and time point are not known. The CDR3 here is CASSLDGTGGGNIQYF. In nucleotides, the CDR3 is TGCGCCAGCAGCTTGGATGGTACAGGGGGCGGAAACATTCAGTACTTC. Full variable domain (missing parts from reference TRBV5-1 and TRBJ2-4): KAGVTQTPRYLIKTRGQQVTLSCSPISGHRSVSWYQQTPGQGLQFLFEYFSETQRNKGNFPGRFSGRQFSNSRSEMNVSTLELGDSALYLCASSLDGTGGGNIQYFGAGTRLSVL.